This TCR beta chain is drawn from a study of T cell repertoires in cytomegalovirus infection. Study-wide results and caveats: The ex vivo response was dominated by HLA-C-restricted CMV-specific TCR beta clonotypes.

Germline CDR1 is LNHDA and CDR2 is SQIVND (reference sequence). V lost 2 bases to trimming and J lost 7 bases, with 15 bases between them. The CDR3 loop spans 15 amino acids. With regard to this clonotype: Its antigen is not known.

TCRdb ran MiXCR on the reads and lists one entry per CDR3 protein. The table records fewer than 850,000 distinct CDR3 sequences, about 28% of them present only once. This clonotype was obtained from a human donor in good health (CMV status not recorded). Some clones in this sample may be carry-over from other donors' samples. This chain connects TRBV19 to TRBJ1-5, with D unclear. The source was cultured CD8+ T cells from PBMCs, collected from culture after CMV antigen stimulation. CDR3 DNA: TGTGCCAGTAGTATACGCCCCCCCCCAGGACAGCCCCAGCATTTT. Translating gives CASSIRPPPGQPQHF.